This record concerns one T cell receptor (beta chain) sequence. Its antigen remains unidentified. No much larger clonotype is one base removed from it; base qualities were not supplied. The sample belongs to a study of T cell responses to AZD1222 COVID-19 vaccine (dated by TCRdb to the early 2020s). About the full investigation: AZD1222 recipients given second doses at about 4 weeks or at about 12 weeks were pooled, since spike-specific TCR depth and breadth were not found to differ between the two schedules. Trial participants were enrolled into age subgroups of 18-55, 56-69 and 70-plus years, which contained approximately 150, 28 and 58 TCR-sequenced participants, respectively. TCR sequencing covered 233 trial participants: around 210 given two doses of AZD1222 and 26 given two doses of MenACWY control vaccine. Study-wide findings and limitations: In the small 56-69-year group, the increase in depth fell short of significance, most likely because of low power. Reportedly, almost half of the unique spike-specific TCRs recognized epitopes lying outside the regions that are mutated in the B.1.351 and B.1.1.7 variants. After two AZD1222 doses, both the breadth and the depth of spike-specific TCRs were significantly higher than at day 0 and than in MenACWY recipients. Because no samples from the day 14 peak response were available, repertoires could be characterized only after the peak T cell response. Vaccine-associated CD4 TCRs spanned the whole spike protein, with dominant responses in regions 160-218 and 743-854. Most participants were white British and females outnumbered males, and the authors suggested that clonal diversity may have been underestimated. Conclusions about previously exposed vaccinees are limited, since just 6 or 7 AZD1222 recipients were seropositive for SARS-CoV-2 at baseline.

The time point label of this sample denotes: baseline before first vaccination. Samples from vaccinated people were obtained from the UK trials COV001 and COV002, which included a single-blind randomized controlled phase 2/3 trial of AZD1222 (ChAdOx1 nCoV-19) in healthy adults. For TCRbeta chain sequencing, PBMC samples from trial participants were taken at day 0 and at day 28 after the second dose. The CDR3 regions of human TCRbeta chains were subjected to immunosequencing. The paper's data handling went like this. TCRs in the repertoires were matched against a reference library of SARS-CoV-2-specific TCRs that had been generated with the MIRA antigen-specificity platform. Breadth was defined as the fraction of unique TCRs that were SARS-CoV-2-associated. Depth was defined as the fraction of total T cells that were SARS-CoV-2-associated. Each spike-specific TCR was assigned to its reactive spike region and to a CD4 or CD8 class using the MIRA data. Log10-transformed breadth and depth values were compared by one-way ANOVA with Sidak's multiple comparisons tests. TCRdb took this table from immuneACCESS and kept in-frame rearrangements with V and J called. Such tables lack part of the clones; where checked against another copy, unresolved V genes explain under half of the gap, and the rest is unexplained. V, J and clone size were drawn from that table, and D and trimming were deduced from the DNA. For this sample there are about 120,000 clones; about 90% appear just once. Approximately 1.5% of the sample is held by the ten biggest clonotypes.

Trimming costs V 0 bases and J 2 bases, and their ends lie 16 bases apart. Taken from the germline V gene (reference sequence), the CDR1 and CDR2 loops are GTSNPN and SVGIG. The CDR3 sequence holds 16 residues, the cysteine and phenylalanine included. The kept DNA is CDR3 alone, 48 bases in frame from the first base. The source material was peripheral blood, sampled on day 0 of AZD1222 vaccination. The TCR originated in an adult in good health. The sequence links TRBV30 to TRBJ1-2, with no D gene named confidently. The CDR3 here reads CAWSVGLGGGNYGYTF. The sequenced DNA is TGTGCCTGGAGTGTAGGATTAGGTGGCGGAAACTATGGCTACACCTTC.